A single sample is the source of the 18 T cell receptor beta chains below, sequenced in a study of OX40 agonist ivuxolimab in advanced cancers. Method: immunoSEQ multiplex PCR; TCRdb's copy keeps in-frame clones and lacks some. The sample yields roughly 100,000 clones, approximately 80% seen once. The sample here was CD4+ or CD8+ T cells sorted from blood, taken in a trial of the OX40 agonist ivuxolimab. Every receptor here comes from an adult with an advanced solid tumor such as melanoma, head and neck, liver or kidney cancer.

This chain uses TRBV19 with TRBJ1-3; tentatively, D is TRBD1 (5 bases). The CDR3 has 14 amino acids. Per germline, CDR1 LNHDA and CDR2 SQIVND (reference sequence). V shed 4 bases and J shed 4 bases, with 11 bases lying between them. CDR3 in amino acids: CASSTRDIGNTIYF. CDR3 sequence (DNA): TGTGCCAGTAGTACCAGGGATATCGGAAACACCATATATTTT. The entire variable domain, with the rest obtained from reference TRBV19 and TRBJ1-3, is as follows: DGGITQSPKYLFRKEGQNVTLSCEQNLNHDAMYWYRQDPGQGLRLIYYSQIVNDFQKGDIAEGYSVSREKKESFPLTVTSAQKNPTAFYLCASSTRDIGNTIYFGEGSWLTVV.

CDR3 protein: CASSERTETNYGYTF. CDR3 bases: TGTGCCAGCAGTGAACGGACAGAGACTAACTATGGCTACACCTTC. The chain couples TRBV2 to TRBJ1-2; D is perhaps TRBD1 (6 bases). CDR3 length: 15 amino acids. V lost 2 bases and J 0 bases, leaving 10 bases between the germline ends. Germline loops: CDR1 SNHLY, CDR2 FYNNEI.

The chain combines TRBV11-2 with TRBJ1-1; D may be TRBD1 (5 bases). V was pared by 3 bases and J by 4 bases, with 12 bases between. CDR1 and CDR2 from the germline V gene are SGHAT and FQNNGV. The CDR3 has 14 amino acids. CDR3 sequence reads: CASSFGGWGTEAFF. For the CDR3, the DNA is TGTGCCAGCAGCTTTGGGGGGTGGGGCACTGAAGCTTTCTTT.

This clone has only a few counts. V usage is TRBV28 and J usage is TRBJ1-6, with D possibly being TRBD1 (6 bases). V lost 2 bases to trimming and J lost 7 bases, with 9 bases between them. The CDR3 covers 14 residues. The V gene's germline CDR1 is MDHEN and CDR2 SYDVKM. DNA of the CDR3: TGTGCCAGCAGTTTAGAGGGGGGCAATTCACCCCTCCACTTT. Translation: CASSLEGGNSPLHF.

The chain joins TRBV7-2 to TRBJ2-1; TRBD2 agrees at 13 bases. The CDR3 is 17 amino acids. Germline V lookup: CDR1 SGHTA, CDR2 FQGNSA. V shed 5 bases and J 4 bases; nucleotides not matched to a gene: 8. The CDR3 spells CASSHGLAGARYNEQFF. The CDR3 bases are TGTGCCAGCAGCCACGGACTAGCGGGGGCAAGGTACAATGAGCAGTTCTTC. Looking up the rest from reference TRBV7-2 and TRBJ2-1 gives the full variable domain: GAGVSQSPSNKVTEKGKDVELRCDPISGHTALYWYRQSLGQGLEFLIYFQGNSAPDKSGLPSDRFSAERTGGSVSTLTIQRTQQEDSAVYLCASSHGLAGARYNEQFFGPGTRLTVL.

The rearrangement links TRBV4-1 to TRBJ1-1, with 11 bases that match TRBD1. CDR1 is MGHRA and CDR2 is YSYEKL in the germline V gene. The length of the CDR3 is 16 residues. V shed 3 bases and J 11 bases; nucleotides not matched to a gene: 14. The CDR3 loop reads CASSHPTRDRGSGAFF. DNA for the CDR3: TGCGCCAGCAGCCACCCCACCAGGGACAGGGGGTCTGGCGCTTTCTTT.

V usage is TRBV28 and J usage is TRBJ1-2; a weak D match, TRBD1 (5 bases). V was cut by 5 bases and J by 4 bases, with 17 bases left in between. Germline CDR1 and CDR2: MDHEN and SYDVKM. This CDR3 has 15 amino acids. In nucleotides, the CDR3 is TGTGCCAGCAGTACGCCCACGACAGAGTTCTATGGCTACACCTTC. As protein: CASSTPTTEFYGYTF.

The CDR3 is CASSERDRGNTEAFF. CDR3 nucleotide sequence: TGTGCCAGCAGCGAACGGGACAGGGGGAACACTGAAGCTTTCTTT. V is TRBV7-9 and J is TRBJ1-1; 10 nucleotides match TRBD1. The V and J ends lost 5 bases and 1 base, in that order; junction bases with no gene match: 4. Germline V CDR1 and CDR2: SEHNR, FQNEAQ (reference sequence). The CDR3 is made up of 15 amino acids.

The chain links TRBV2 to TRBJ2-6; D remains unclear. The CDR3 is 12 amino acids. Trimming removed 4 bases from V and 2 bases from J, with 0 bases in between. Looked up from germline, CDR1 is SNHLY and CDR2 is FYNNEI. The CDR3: CASSAGANVLTF. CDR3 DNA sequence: TGTGCCAGCAGTGCTGGGGCCAACGTCCTGACTTTC.

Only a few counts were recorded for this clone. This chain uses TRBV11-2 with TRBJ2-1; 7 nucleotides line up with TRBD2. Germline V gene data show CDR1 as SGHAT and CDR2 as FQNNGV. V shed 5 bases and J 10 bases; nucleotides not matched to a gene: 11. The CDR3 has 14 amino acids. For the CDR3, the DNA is TGTGCCAGCAGCGCGGACCAATGGGGAGGGGAGCAGTTCTTC. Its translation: CASSADQWGGEQFF.

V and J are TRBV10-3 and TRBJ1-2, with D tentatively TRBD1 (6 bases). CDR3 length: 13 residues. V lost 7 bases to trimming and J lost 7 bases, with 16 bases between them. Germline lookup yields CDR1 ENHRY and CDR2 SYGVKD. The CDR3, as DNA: TGTGCCATCAAAGGGGGTACCGAGTCTGGCTACACCTTC. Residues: CAIKGGTESGYTF.

CDR3 in amino acids: CASSLQGPRNTEAFF. DNA for the CDR3: TGCGCCAGCAGCTTGCAAGGGCCCCGAAACACTGAAGCTTTCTTT. The chain employs TRBV5-1 and TRBJ1-1; D unresolved. CDR1 and CDR2 from the germline V gene are SGHRS and YFSETQ. Between the trimmed V and J ends, which lost 1 base and 2 bases, there was a span of 12 bases. This CDR3 region has 15 residues.

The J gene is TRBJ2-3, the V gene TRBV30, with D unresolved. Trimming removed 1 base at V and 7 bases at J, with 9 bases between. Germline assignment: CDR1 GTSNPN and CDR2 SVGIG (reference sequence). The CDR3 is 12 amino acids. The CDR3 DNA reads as TGTGCCTGGAGTGGAACCGGTTATACGCAGTATTTT. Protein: CAWSGTGYTQYF.

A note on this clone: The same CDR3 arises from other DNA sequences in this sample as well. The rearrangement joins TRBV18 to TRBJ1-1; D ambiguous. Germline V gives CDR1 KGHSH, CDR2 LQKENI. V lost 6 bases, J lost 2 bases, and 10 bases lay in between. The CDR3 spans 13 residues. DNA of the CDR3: TGTGCCAGCTCCCGGACGGAAAACACTGAAGCTTTCTTT. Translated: CASSRTENTEAFF.

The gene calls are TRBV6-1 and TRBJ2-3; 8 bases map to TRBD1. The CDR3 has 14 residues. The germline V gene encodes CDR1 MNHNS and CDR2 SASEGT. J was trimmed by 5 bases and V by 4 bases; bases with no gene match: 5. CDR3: CASSAQGQVDTQYF. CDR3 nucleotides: TGTGCCAGCAGTGCCCAGGGACAGGTAGATACGCAGTATTTT.

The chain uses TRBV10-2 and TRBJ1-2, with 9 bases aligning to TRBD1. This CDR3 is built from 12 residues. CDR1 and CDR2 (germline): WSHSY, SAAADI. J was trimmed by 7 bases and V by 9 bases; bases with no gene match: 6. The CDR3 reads CASSDRGSGYTF. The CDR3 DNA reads TGCGCCAGTTCGGACAGGGGAAGTGGCTACACCTTC.

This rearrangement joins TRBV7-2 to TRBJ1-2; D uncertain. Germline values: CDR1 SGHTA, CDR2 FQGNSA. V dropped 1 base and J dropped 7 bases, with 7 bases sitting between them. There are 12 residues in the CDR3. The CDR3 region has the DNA TGTGCCAGCAGCTTAGGAGGGATTGGCTACACCTTC. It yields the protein CASSLGGIGYTF.

CDR3 sequence reads: CASSLIGQGINEKLFF. In DNA form, the CDR3 reads TGTGCCAGCTCGCTCATTGGACAGGGGATTAATGAAAAACTGTTTTTT. This sequence joins TRBV18 and TRBJ1-4; 9 nucleotides align to TRBD1. Looked up from germline, CDR1 is KGHSH and CDR2 is LQKENI. Trimming took 6 bases from V and 4 from J; bases not matched to a gene: 9. The CDR3 length is 16 residues.